This T cell receptor beta chain appears in the sequencing data of a study of PD-L1 blockade in urothelial cancer. The method was immunoSEQ multiplex PCR; TCRdb's version includes in-frame clones alone and lacks a portion of them. The table has tens of thousands of clones, approximately 77% seen once. The source material was PBMCs, sampled around atezolizumab (anti-PD-L1) treatment. This receptor was obtained from a man in his 70s with urothelial cancer.

Here the CDR3 reads CASSVEGVAGELFF. Here the CDR3 DNA reads TGTGCCAGCAGTGTGGAAGGGGTAGCCGGGGAGCTGTTTTTT. The chain employs TRBV6-1 and TRBJ2-2; D perhaps matches TRBD1 (5 bases). V lost 4 bases and J lost 6, with 12 bases in between. The CDR3 runs 14 residues. Germline V gene lookup returns CDR1 MNHNS and CDR2 SASEGT.